This T cell receptor (beta chain) was sequenced during a study of T cells in localized non-small cell lung cancer. Study results and caveats: For the top 100 tumor clones, a median roughly 56 also appeared in adjacent lung. The study found T cell clonality highest in uninvolved adjacent lung, above tumor.

With respect to this clone: Its cognate antigen is unknown.

Profiled with immunoSEQ multiplex PCR; TCRdb holds only in-frame clones, not every one. The sample carries over 25,000 clones, roughly 90% recorded once. In germline, CDR1 is SGHVS, CDR2 FQNEAQ. This CDR3 region has 17 residues. With 3 bases removed from V and 0 bases from J, the gap between germline ends came to 12 bases. Sequenced material: peripheral blood, taken before any cancer treatment. The sequence came from a female donor older than 55 with stage I lung adenocarcinoma. The gene calls are TRBV7-8 and TRBJ2-6; D may match TRBD1 or TRBD2 (5 bases each). The CDR3 bases are TGTGCCAGCAGCTTGGGACCGCGACCCTCTGGGGCCAACGTCCTGACTTTC. As protein: CASSLGPRPSGANVLTF.